This TCR beta chain was observed in a study of blood T cells in healthy people across ages. Each donor's blood draw was around 10 milliliters of peripheral blood. Combining a sample-barcoded 5' primer with a J-beta primer mix, a second PCR ran for about 6 to 12 cycles. TCRdb re-derived calls from the 5' RACE reads in MiXCR, one entry per CDR3 protein. The repertoire holds approximately 800,000 distinct CDR3 sequences, with around 36% as singletons. V was cut by 4 bases and J by 4 bases, with 15 bases left in between. Germline loops: CDR1 PRHDT, CDR2 FYEKMQ (reference sequence). There are 15 residues in the CDR3.

The origin of this receptor is a man aged 18 to 30 in good health. The sample was blood. The chain is built from TRBV13 and TRBJ2-3; D gene ambiguous. CDR3 region: CASSSQELNADTQYF. The CDR3 DNA is TGTGCCAGCAGCTCCCAGGAATTGAATGCAGATACGCAGTATTTT.